These 23 T cell receptor beta chains share one sample of origin, sequenced in a study of blood T cell repertoires in COVID-19. Here immunoSEQ multiplex PCR was the method, and the copy in TCRdb shows in-frame clones only, minus some. Among 120,000 or so clones listed, around 80% were seen once. Sequencing was performed on peripheral blood. The receptors derive from a man in his 60s with active or convalescent COVID-19.

The rearrangement links TRBV18 to TRBJ2-7; TRBD2 might be the D (6 bases). Trimming took off 3 bases at V and 2 bases at J, with 14 bases between the two ends. The germline CDR1 and CDR2 sequences are KGHSH and LQKENI. The CDR3 extends over 15 amino acids. The CDR3: CASSPRGTDPYEQYF. The CDR3 region has the DNA TGTGCCAGCTCACCCCGCGGGACGGATCCCTACGAGCAGTACTTC.

The chain employs TRBV5-1 and TRBJ1-1; D is unclear. Between the trimmed V and J ends, which lost 0 bases and 3 bases, there was a span of 6 bases. CDR1 SGHRS and CDR2 YFSETQ come from the germline V gene. There are 13 residues in the CDR3. The CDR3 nucleotides are TGCGCCAGCAGCTTGGGACACGACACTGAAGCTTTCTTT. As protein: CASSLGHDTEAFF. Drawing the rest from reference TRBV5-1 and TRBJ1-1, the complete variable domain is KAGVTQTPRYLIKTRGQQVTLSCSPISGHRSVSWYQQTPGQGLQFLFEYFSETQRNKGNFPGRFSGRQFSNSRSEMNVSTLELGDSALYLCASSLGHDTEAFFGQGTRLTVV.

This clone occurred once. This chain uses TRBV28 with TRBJ1-2; D uncertain. The germline V gene has CDR1 MDHEN and CDR2 SYDVKM. Trimming left V 3 bases short and J 2 bases short, with 4 bases between. The CDR3 runs 12 residues. The CDR3 loop is CASSFGNYGYTF. Written as DNA, the CDR3 is TGTGCCAGCAGTTTTGGCAACTATGGCTACACCTTC.

The chain carries TRBV6-5 and TRBJ1-2; 8 bases map to TRBD1. Trimming removed 4 bases from V and 8 bases from J; junction bases left unmatched: 6. This CDR3 is built from 13 residues. Per the germline V gene, CDR1 is MNHEY and CDR2 is SVGAGI. The CDR3 DNA follows: TGTGCCAGCAGTTCCCGGACAGGGCAGGGCTACACCTTC. Amino acid sequence: CASSSRTGQGYTF.

The CDR3 loop reads CASSLPGNEQFF. CDR3 nucleotides: TGTGCCAGCAGTTTACCGGGGAATGAGCAGTTCTTC. V gene TRBV27 combines with J gene TRBJ2-1, with D maybe TRBD2 (5 bases). The V gene's germline CDR1 is MNHEY and CDR2 SMNVEV (reference sequence). The CDR3 runs 12 residues. Trimming pared 2 bases from V and 7 bases from J, leaving 6 bases between.

This CDR3 reads CASSLAQSRGSYNEQFF. The CDR3 DNA reads TGTGCCAGCAGCTTAGCGCAGTCTAGGGGCTCCTACAATGAGCAGTTCTTC. The chain has TRBV7-6 and TRBJ2-1; TRBD1 might be the D (5 bases). V was clipped by 0 bases and J by 0 bases, with 12 bases between them. The CDR3 is made up of 17 amino acids. The V gene's germline CDR1 is SGHVS and CDR2 FNYEAQ.

The chain uses TRBV6-2 or TRBV6-3 and TRBJ2-7; TRBD1 is a possible D gene (6 bases). The length of the CDR3 is 15 residues. V was shortened by 2 bases and J by 5 bases, with 16 bases between the two germline ends. Germline CDR1 is MNHEY and CDR2 is SVGEGT. The CDR3, as DNA: TGTGCCAGCAGTTACCTAGGGCAGGGGAACGACGAGCAGTACTTC. This encodes CASSYLGQGNDEQYF.

This clone appeared a single time. This chain's CDR3 is CASSLGGPLGYTF. In nucleotides, the CDR3 is TGTGCCAGCAGCTTAGGGGGCCCTCTCGGCTACACCTTC. The chain employs TRBV11-2 and TRBJ1-2, with a possible D match to TRBD1 (5 bases). V shed 1 base and J shed 8 bases, with 11 bases lying between them. Germline lookup yields CDR1 SGHAT and CDR2 FQNNGV. The CDR3 loop spans 13 amino acids.

The V and J genes are TRBV28 and TRBJ2-1; D possibly corresponds to TRBD2 (6 bases). The CDR3 sequence is 12 residues long. The germline gives CDR1 MDHEN, CDR2 SYDVKM. With 5 bases removed from V and 12 bases from J, the gap between germline ends came to 14 bases. In nucleotides, the CDR3 is TGTGCCAGCAGTACCCCACTGGGGGGGCAGTTCTTC. It codes for CASSTPLGGQFF.

The rearrangement uses TRBV6-5 and TRBJ2-7; tentatively, D is TRBD2 (6 bases). Trimming took off 2 bases at V and 2 bases at J, with 10 bases between the two ends. CDR1 is MNHEY, CDR2 SVGAGI, per germline. The CDR3 has 14 amino acids. CDR3 sequence reads: CASSYTGVAYEQYF. The DNA for the CDR3 is TGTGCCAGCAGTTACACGGGGGTAGCCTACGAGCAGTACTTC.

The rearrangement links TRBV12-3 or TRBV12-4 to TRBJ2-1, with TRBD1 matching 8 bases. The trim removed 5 bases at V and 14 bases at J, leaving 8 bases unmatched. CDR3 size: 12 residues. CDR3 DNA: TGTGCCAGCAGTGCTCCTGGACAGGGAAAGTTCTTC. Translated, it gives CASSAPGQGKFF.

By its share, this clone is medium-sized. This chain uses TRBV30 with TRBJ1-4; no clear D. V gave up 6 bases and J gave up 0 bases, with 8 bases separating them. CDR3 length: 13 residues. Germline V gives CDR1 GTSNPN, CDR2 SVGIG (reference sequence). This CDR3 reads CACRWSTNEKLFF. The CDR3 nucleotides read TGTGCCTGTAGATGGTCAACTAATGAAAAACTGTTTTTT.

J is TRBJ2-5 and V is TRBV7-7; weak D call: TRBD2 (6 bases). Trimming stripped 1 base from V and 3 bases from J, with 9 bases between. The CDR3 length is 14 residues. Germline V gene data show CDR1 as SSHAT and CDR2 as FNYEAQ (reference sequence). CDR3 sequence: CASSLGGEEETQYF. As DNA, the CDR3 is TGTGCCAGCAGCTTAGGGGGGGAAGAAGAGACCCAGTACTTC.

V is TRBV13 and J is TRBJ2-2; possible D gene TRBD2, 6 bases. V was cut by 8 bases and J by 5 bases, with 15 bases left in between. CDR3 length equals 14 residues. Looked up from germline, CDR1 is PRHDT and CDR2 is FYEKMQ (reference sequence). CDR3 protein: CASSDQGGTGELFF. The CDR3 DNA is TGTGCCAGCTCGGACCAGGGAGGAACCGGGGAGCTGTTTTTT.

The CDR3 is CATSEASGGMKTDTQYF. The CDR3 bases are TGTGCCACCAGTGAGGCTTCCGGGGGGATGAAGACAGATACGCAGTATTTT. The V gene is TRBV24-1, the J gene TRBJ2-3; TRBD2 matches 7 bases. Germline-derived CDR1 and CDR2 are KGHDR and SFDVKD. The CDR3 is made up of 17 amino acids. V shed 4 bases and J 3 bases; nucleotides not matched to a gene: 12.

This chain links TRBV4-1 with TRBJ2-1, with D perhaps TRBD2 (5 bases). V dropped 4 bases and J dropped 0 bases, with 16 bases sitting between them. Germline values: CDR1 MGHRA, CDR2 YSYEKL. The CDR3 is made up of 17 amino acids. The CDR3 DNA is TGCGCCAGCAGCCCCCAAGGGAGTGGTTCCTCCTACAATGAGCAGTTCTTC. It is translated as CASSPQGSGSSYNEQFF.

V usage is TRBV28 and J usage is TRBJ2-7; TRBD2 agrees at 9 bases. After removal of 0 bases from V and 4 bases from J, the junction contained 19 bases not matched to a gene. Germline V CDR1 and CDR2: MDHEN, SYDVKM. This CDR3 is 20 amino acids long. The CDR3 is CASSLWGGLKEREERYEQYF. The CDR3 DNA sequence: TGTGCCAGCAGTTTATGGGGGGGCCTCAAGGAGCGGGAGGAGAGATACGAGCAGTACTTC.

J is TRBJ2-7 and V is TRBV20-1; 7 nucleotides align to TRBD1. The CDR3 consists of 15 residues. V trimming: 3 bases; J trimming: 5 bases; junction bases outside the gene matches: 13. From germline, CDR1 is DFQATT and CDR2 SNEGSKA (reference sequence). The CDR3 coding sequence is TGCAGTGCTAGTGCCCAGGGGGTAGGGTCAAACGAGCAGTACTTC. This encodes CSASAQGVGSNEQYF.

The sample holds one count of this clone. This chain connects TRBV10-1 to TRBJ2-3; D remains ambiguous. The V end was cut by 8 bases, the J end by 3 bases, with 6 bases between. CDR3 length equals 11 residues. CDR1 WNHNN and CDR2 SYGVQD come from the germline V gene (reference sequence). The CDR3 DNA is TGCGCCAGCTGGCTTACAGATACGCAGTATTTT. Amino acid sequence: CASWLTDTQYF.

V usage is TRBV21-1 and J usage is TRBJ2-4; the DNA was not used to check the table's D call, TRBD1. TRBV21-1 is a recognized pseudogene. This CDR3 comprises 17 residues. CDR3 DNA sequence: TGTGCCAGCAGCAGGACAGTTGGTGTACCTATCAAAAACATTCAGTACTTC. This encodes CASSRTVGVPIKNIQYF.

The chain is built from TRBV19 and TRBJ2-2; possibly TRBD2 for D (6 bases). Trimming cost V 7 bases and J 6 bases, with 15 bases left between them. Germline CDR1 and CDR2: LNHDA and SQIVND (reference sequence). This CDR3 is built from 14 residues. The CDR3 nucleotides read TGTGCCAGTATTCGTACCCGGGAGTCCGGGGAGCTGTTTTTT. Its translation: CASIRTRESGELFF. The full variable domain, its missing parts supplied by reference TRBV19 and TRBJ2-2, is DGGITQSPKYLFRKEGQNVTLSCEQNLNHDAMYWYRQDPGQGLRLIYYSQIVNDFQKGDIAEGYSVSREKKESFPLTVTSAQKNPTAFYLCASIRTRESGELFFGEGSRLTVL.

CDR3 in amino acids: CASSVGQGNRNTEAFF. CDR3 DNA sequence: TGTGCCAGCAGCGTTGGGCAGGGTAATAGGAACACTGAAGCTTTCTTT. The chain is built from TRBV9 and TRBJ1-1; perhaps TRBD1 as D (5 bases). The germline V and J ends were trimmed by 2 bases and 1 base, with 15 bases remaining between them. Germline lookup yields CDR1 SGDLS and CDR2 YYNGEE. The length of the CDR3 is 16 residues. Supplemented by reference TRBV9 and TRBJ1-1, the full variable domain reads DSGVTQTPKHLITATGQRVTLRCSPRSGDLSVYWYQQSLDQGLQFLIQYYNGEERAKGNILERFSAQQFPDLHSELNLSSLELGDSALYFCASSVGQGNRNTEAFFGQGTRLTVV.

V is TRBV20-1 and J is TRBJ2-1, with a possible D match to TRBD1 (5 bases). The length of the CDR3 is 12 residues. Trimming removed 3 bases from V and 8 bases from J, with 11 bases in between. CDR1 is DFQATT and CDR2 is SNEGSKA in the germline V gene (reference sequence). CDR3 sequence: CSASGAAHEQFF. The CDR3 coding sequence is TGCAGTGCTAGTGGGGCCGCGCATGAGCAGTTCTTC.